One sample yielded the 7 T cell receptor beta chains listed below, sequenced in a study of cytomegalovirus exposure and HLA in healthy donors. Vbeta (60) and Jbeta (13) primers were used in the PCR. Sequenced by immunoSEQ multiplex PCR; TCRdb stores in-frame clones only, minus some. The sample includes approximately 110,000 clones, 75% to 85% of them seen just once. Sequencing was done on a sample of PBMCs. The receptors come from a man aged 25 to 40 in good health and CMV-seronegative.

The rearrangement joins TRBV7-6 to TRBJ2-5; D is perhaps TRBD2 (5 bases). The V gene's germline CDR1 is SGHVS and CDR2 FNYEAQ. V was pared by 1 base and J by 5 bases, with 17 bases between. There are 16 residues in the CDR3. The CDR3 loop reads CASSLGARGSVETQYF. CDR3 DNA: TGTGCCAGCAGCTTAGGGGCCAGAGGGTCCGTGGAGACCCAGTACTTC. The entire variable domain, with the rest obtained from reference TRBV7-6 and TRBJ2-5, is as follows: GAGVSQSPRYKVTKRGQDVALRCDPISGHVSLYWYRQALGQGPEFLTYFNYEAQQDKSGLPNDRFSAERPEGSISTLTIQRTEQRDSAMYRCASSLGARGSVETQYFGPGTRLLVL.

This chain uses TRBV27 with TRBJ1-1, with D perhaps TRBD1 (5 bases). The V end lost 2 bases, the J end lost 3 bases, and 10 bases lay between the germline ends. The CDR3 runs to 14 residues. CDR1 MNHEY and CDR2 SMNVEV come from the germline V gene (reference sequence). CDR3 in amino acids: CASSLSRVYTEAFF. Written as DNA, the CDR3 is TGTGCCAGCAGTTTAAGCAGGGTTTACACTGAAGCTTTCTTT.

The genes are TRBV11-2 and TRBJ2-2; 7 positions match TRBD1. Trimming cost V 5 bases and J 6 bases; bases outside gene matches: 9. CDR1 and CDR2 from the germline V gene are SGHAT and FQNNGV. The CDR3 loop spans 15 amino acids. The CDR3 reads CASSVEGAEAGELFF. CDR3 DNA: TGTGCCAGCAGCGTTGAGGGGGCTGAGGCCGGGGAGCTGTTTTTT.

The chain joins TRBV25-1 to TRBJ2-7; D call uncertain. Trimming removed 10 bases from V and 7 bases from J, with 11 bases in between. The CDR3 is 10 amino acids. Germline CDR1 is MGHDK and CDR2 is SYGVNS. Here the CDR3 reads CATGLGEQYF. Written as DNA, the CDR3 is TGTGCCACCGGTCTCGGGGAGCAGTACTTC.

The chain uses TRBV9 and TRBJ1-1, with TRBD1 as a possible D gene (5 bases). V was trimmed by 6 bases and J by 4 bases, leaving 16 bases between them. The CDR3 has 14 residues. Looked up from germline, CDR1 is SGDLS and CDR2 is YYNGEE. The CDR3 region has the DNA TGTGCCAGCACCCCCCCGGGGGGTGGCACTGAAGCTTTCTTT. Translated: CASTPPGGGTEAFF.

This clone was detected only a few times. V and J are TRBV19 and TRBJ2-7; D is unresolved. The CDR3 is 13 residues long. Between the trimmed V and J ends, which lost 3 bases and 0 bases, there was a span of 6 bases. Germline CDR1 LNHDA, CDR2 SQIVND (reference sequence). CDR3 nucleotide sequence: TGTGCCAGTAGTATGGTGAGCTCCTACGAGCAGTACTTC. Its translation: CASSMVSSYEQYF.

This clone was seen more than once but under ten times. V usage is TRBV28 and J usage is TRBJ2-1, with 9 bases matching TRBD2. The CDR3 is made up of 18 amino acids. CDR1 is MDHEN, CDR2 SYDVKM, per germline. J gave up 1 base and V 8 bases, and 15 bases lay outside the gene matches. The CDR3 coding sequence is TGTGCCAGCCCAAGCTCTGCGGGAGGGCCTAATTCCTACAATGAGCAGTTCTTC. Residues: CASPSSAGGPNSYNEQFF.